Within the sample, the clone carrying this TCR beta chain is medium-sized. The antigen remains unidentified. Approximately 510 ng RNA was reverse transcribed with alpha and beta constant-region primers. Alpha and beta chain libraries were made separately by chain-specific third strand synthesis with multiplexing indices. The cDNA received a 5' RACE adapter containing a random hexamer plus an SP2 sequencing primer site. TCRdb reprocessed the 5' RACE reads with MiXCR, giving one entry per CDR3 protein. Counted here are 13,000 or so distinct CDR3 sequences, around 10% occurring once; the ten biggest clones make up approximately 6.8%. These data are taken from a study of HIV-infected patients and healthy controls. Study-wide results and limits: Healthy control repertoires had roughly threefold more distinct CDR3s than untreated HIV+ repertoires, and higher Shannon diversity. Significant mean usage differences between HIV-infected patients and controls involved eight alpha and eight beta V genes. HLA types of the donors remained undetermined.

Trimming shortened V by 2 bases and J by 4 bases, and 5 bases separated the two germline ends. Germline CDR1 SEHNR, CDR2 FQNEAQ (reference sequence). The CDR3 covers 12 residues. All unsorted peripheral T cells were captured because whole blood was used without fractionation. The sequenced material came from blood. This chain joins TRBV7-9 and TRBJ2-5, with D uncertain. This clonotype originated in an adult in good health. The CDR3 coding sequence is TGTGCCAGCAGCTTAACATCAGAGACCCAGTACTTC. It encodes CASSLTSETQYF.